This T cell receptor (beta chain) was documented in a study of tumor-infiltrating lymphocytes in primary liver carcinoma. Study as a whole: Ages ranged from 30 to 69, with HCC or mixed HCC-cholangiocarcinoma. Samples produced roughly 3.65 to 7.5 million productive TCRbeta reads, comparable across tissue types.

RNA and DNA were co-extracted from 20-30 mg of unsorted bulk tissue. With chronic HBV infection, the patients were also treatment-naive. Germline loops: CDR1 MNHNY, CDR2 SVGAGI (reference sequence). V shed 10 bases and J shed 4 bases, with 15 bases lying between them. The CDR3 is made up of 13 amino acids. Priming with a constant-region primer yielded TCR beta cDNA from around 0.45 ug total RNA. For TCR beta, libraries were produced by three nested multiplex PCR rounds using slightly modified ARM-PCR. The opening two PCR rounds, ten to eleven cycles each, paired TRBV1-TRBV30 forward primers with a C-beta reverse primer. MiXCR, applied by TCRdb to the multiplex PCR reads, yields one record per CDR3 protein. The sample includes about 120,000 distinct CDR3 sequences, around 65% of them seen just once.

The TCR was taken from a woman in her fifties or sixties with primary liver carcinoma and hepatitis B virus infection. The chain is built from TRBV6-6 and TRBJ2-3; TRBD2 is a possible D gene (5 bases). The sequenced sample was tumor-adjacent normal liver tissue. Here the CDR3 DNA reads TGTGCCACTACGAGAGGGCGAGCAGATACGCAGTATTTT. This gives the protein CATTRGRADTQYF.